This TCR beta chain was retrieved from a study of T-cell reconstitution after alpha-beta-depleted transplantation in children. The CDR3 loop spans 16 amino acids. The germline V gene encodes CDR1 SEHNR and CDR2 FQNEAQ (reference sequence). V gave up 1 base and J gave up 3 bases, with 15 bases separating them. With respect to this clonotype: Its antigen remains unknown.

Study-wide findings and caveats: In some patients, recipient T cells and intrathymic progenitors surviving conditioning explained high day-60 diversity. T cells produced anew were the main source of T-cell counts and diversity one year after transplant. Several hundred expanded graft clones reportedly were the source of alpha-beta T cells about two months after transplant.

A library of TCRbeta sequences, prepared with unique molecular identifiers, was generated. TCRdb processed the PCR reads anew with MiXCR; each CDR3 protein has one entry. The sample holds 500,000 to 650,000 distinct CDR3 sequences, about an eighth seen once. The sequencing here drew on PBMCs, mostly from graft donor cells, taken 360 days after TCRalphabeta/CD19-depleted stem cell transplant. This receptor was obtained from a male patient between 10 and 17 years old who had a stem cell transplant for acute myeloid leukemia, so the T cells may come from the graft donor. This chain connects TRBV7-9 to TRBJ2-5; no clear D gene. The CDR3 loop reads CASSLVANELEETQYF. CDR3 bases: TGTGCCAGCAGCTTAGTGGCGAACGAGTTGGAAGAGACCCAGTACTTC.